Shown below are 12 T cell receptor beta chains from a single sample sequenced in a study of cytomegalovirus exposure and HLA in healthy donors. PCR was performed using 60 Vbeta and 13 Jbeta primers. Profiling relied on immunoSEQ multiplex PCR, and the TCRdb table lists in-frame clones only, not all of them. The sample consists of fewer than 250,000 clones, roughly 82% of them appearing once. The sample consisted of PBMCs. These receptors were collected from a man in his forties in good health and CMV-seropositive.

The chain links TRBV5-1 to TRBJ1-3; 7 bases are shared with TRBD1. The junction had 6 bases not matched to a gene; V was cut back by 2 bases and J by 4 bases. The CDR3 has 15 amino acids. CDR1 and CDR2 from the germline V gene are SGHRS and YFSETQ. The CDR3 reads CASSFSTGVGNTIYF. The CDR3 nucleotides are TGCGCCAGCAGCTTCTCCACAGGGGTGGGAAACACCATATATTTT.

This clone was observed a handful of times. The rearrangement links TRBV7-9 to TRBJ1-2; D is unclear. In germline, CDR1 is SEHNR, CDR2 FQNEAQ (reference sequence). With 5 bases removed from V and 3 bases from J, the gap between germline ends came to 13 bases. This CDR3 contains 14 residues. The CDR3 loop is CASSPGWEYYGYTF. The DNA of the CDR3 is TGTGCCAGCAGCCCTGGTTGGGAGTACTATGGCTACACCTTC.

The chain joins TRBV29-1 to TRBJ2-5; TRBD1 might be the D (6 bases). Germline CDR1 is SQVTM and CDR2 is ANQGSEA. Trimming removed 7 bases at V and 4 bases at J, with 16 bases between. The CDR3 consists of 13 residues. CDR3 region: CSGRQVVGETQYF. The CDR3 DNA reads as TGCAGCGGGCGACAGGTGGTGGGAGAGACCCAGTACTTC.

This sequence joins TRBV27 and TRBJ1-5; possible D gene TRBD1, 5 bases. Germline values: CDR1 MNHEY, CDR2 SMNVEV (reference sequence). V dropped 2 bases and J dropped 4 bases, with 9 bases sitting between them. This CDR3 has 14 residues. In DNA, the CDR3 is TGTGCCAGCAGTTTACGGGGGATGAATCAGCCCCAGCATTTT. Amino acid sequence: CASSLRGMNQPQHF.

The chain recombines TRBV30 with TRBJ1-1, with TRBD1 as a possible D gene (5 bases). V lost 5 bases and J 1 base, leaving 8 bases between the germline ends. Germline V gives CDR1 GTSNPN, CDR2 SVGIG (reference sequence). There are 12 residues in the CDR3. CDR3 region: CAWRTSNTEAFF. In DNA, the CDR3 is TGTGCCTGGCGGACATCGAACACTGAAGCTTTCTTT.

This rearrangement joins TRBV7-2 to TRBJ1-6, with a possible D match to TRBD1 (6 bases). The germline V gene encodes CDR1 SGHTA and CDR2 FQGNSA. V was clipped by 1 base and J by 7 bases, with 14 bases between them. This CDR3 spans 16 amino acids. DNA for the CDR3: TGTGCCAGCAGCTTAGGTTCCTGGGGGCGGAATTCACCCCTCCACTTT. Its protein is CASSLGSWGRNSPLHF.

The rearrangement uses TRBV2 and TRBJ1-1; D remains ambiguous. The CDR3 extends over 14 amino acids. Trimming cost V 4 bases and J 0 bases, with 9 bases left between them. Germline assignment: CDR1 SNHLY and CDR2 FYNNEI. CDR3 nucleotides: TGTGCCAGCAGTGGACCCAGGCTGAACACTGAAGCTTTCTTT. Encoded protein: CASSGPRLNTEAFF.

This clone was seen a single time. The rearrangement links TRBV18 to TRBJ2-7; maybe TRBD1 (5 bases). Trimming left V 6 bases short and J 5 bases short, with 14 bases between. The germline V gene has CDR1 KGHSH and CDR2 LQKENI. The CDR3 runs to 13 residues. CDR3 nucleotide sequence: TGTGCCAGCTCGCCTAGGGGATCGAACGAGCAGTACTTC. This gives the protein CASSPRGSNEQYF.

The rearrangement links TRBV5-5 to TRBJ2-5; 7 nucleotides agree with TRBD2. From germline, CDR1 is SGHKS and CDR2 YYEKEE (reference sequence). After removal of 0 bases from V and 1 base from J, the junction contained 3 bases not matched to a gene. The CDR3 totals 15 residues. The CDR3 DNA is TGTGCCAGCAGCTTGGGGGTAGCGGGCCAAGAGACCCAGTACTTC. Translated, it gives CASSLGVAGQETQYF.

Of note for this clone: This sample includes further DNA sequences coding for the same CDR3. The V and J genes are TRBV6-5 and TRBJ1-1; D uncertain. CDR3 length equals 14 residues. Per germline, CDR1 MNHEY and CDR2 SVGAGI. V was clipped by 0 bases and J by 2 bases, with 7 bases between them. CDR3 sequence (DNA): TGTGCCAGCAGTTACTCGCCGGGTAACACTGAAGCTTTCTTT. Encoded protein: CASSYSPGNTEAFF.

The J gene is TRBJ2-7, the V gene TRBV11-2, with a tentative D call TRBD1 (5 bases). This CDR3 spans 16 amino acids. Germline values: CDR1 SGHAT, CDR2 FQNNGV. V was pared by 4 bases and J by 0 bases, with 16 bases between. The CDR3 DNA sequence: TGTGCCAGCAGCTCCCCTCAGGGAATATCCTCCTACGAGCAGTACGTC. This sequence encodes CASSSPQGISSYEQYV.

V and J are TRBV29-1 and TRBJ1-2, with D perhaps matching TRBD1 (5 bases). The V end was cut by 7 bases, the J end by 7 bases, with 16 bases between. The CDR3 runs to 12 residues. Germline CDR1 reads SQVTM; CDR2 reads ANQGSEA. The CDR3 sequence: CSGGGGAFGYTF. DNA of the CDR3: TGCAGCGGGGGAGGAGGGGCGTTTGGCTACACCTTC.